This TCR beta chain was retrieved from a study of Ad26.COV2.S vaccination and SARS-CoV-2 variants. The CDR3 extends over 20 amino acids. The method was immunoSEQ multiplex PCR; TCRdb's version includes in-frame clones alone and lacks a portion of them. Altogether a few hundred thousand clones are present, approximately 89% being singletons, with the ten largest covering about 3.6%. Noted treatment: roughly 18 received Ad26.COV2.S at low or high dose, single or two shots; about 5 received placebo; per-sample allocation not given. The samples were gathered on day 63 after the first injection of vaccine or placebo.

This rearrangement joins TRBV21-1 to TRBJ2-3; the table's D call, TRBD1, was not checked against the DNA. TRBV21-1 corresponds to a pseudogene. The TCR sequence derives from a person between 18 and 60 years old who received the Ad26.COV2.S COVID-19 vaccine or a placebo. The sequenced sample was peripheral blood, obtained in a trial of Ad26.COV2.S vaccine versus placebo. In DNA form, the CDR3 reads TGTGCCAGCAGCAAAAATCTAAACAGGGTGAAAACCTCTAGCACAGATACGCAGTATTTT. Protein sequence: CASSKNLNRVKTSSTDTQYF.